The next 15 T cell receptor beta chains were all read from a single sample in a study of memory CD4+ T cells and cytomegalovirus serostatus. Generated by immunoSEQ multiplex PCR, the TCRdb table keeps only in-frame clones and is missing some. Here the sample spans about 82,000 clones, more than 70% being singletons. The sort gate was single viable CD3+CD4+CD8-CD45RO+ cells for memory CD4+ T cells. Sequencing was performed on memory CD4+ T cells from blood. The receptors here all came from an adult in good health and CMV-seronegative.

The chain links TRBV10-3 to TRBJ2-7, with D perhaps given as TRBD1 or TRBD2 (5 bases each). CDR1 is ENHRY and CDR2 is SYGVKD in the germline V gene. The ends were cut back, 4 bases at V and 0 bases at J, with 19 bases in the middle. This CDR3 spans 17 amino acids. The CDR3: CAISGSGTDIISYEQYF. Here the CDR3 DNA reads TGTGCCATCAGTGGCTCCGGGACGGACATTATCTCCTACGAGCAGTACTTC.

The chain combines TRBV7-9 with TRBJ1-1, with D unresolved. The V end lost 8 bases, the J end lost 1 base, and 11 bases lay between the germline ends. The CDR3 covers 13 residues. Germline CDR1 and CDR2: SEHNR and FQNEAQ (reference sequence). For the CDR3, the DNA is TGTGCCAGCCTCAAAAACCCGAACACTGAAGCTTTCTTT. Translation gives CASLKNPNTEAFF.

V usage is TRBV7-2 and J usage is TRBJ2-7; 7 positions match TRBD1. CDR3 length: 15 residues. The germline CDR1 and CDR2 sequences are SGHTA and FQGNSA. The V gene end was trimmed by 5 bases and the J gene end by 4 bases; junction bases not matched to a gene: 11. CDR3 DNA: TGTGCCAGCAGCGGCGAAGGGGGCTCTTATTACGAGCAGTACTTC. Amino acid sequence: CASSGEGGSYYEQYF. Using reference TRBV7-2 and TRBJ2-7 for the parts outside the CDR3, the full variable domain is GAGVSQSPSNKVTEKGKDVELRCDPISGHTALYWYRQSLGQGLEFLIYFQGNSAPDKSGLPSDRFSAERTGGSVSTLTIQRTQQEDSAVYLCASSGEGGSYYEQYFGPGTRLTVT.

V gene TRBV27 combines with J gene TRBJ2-7, with D hard to call. The germline CDR1 and CDR2 sequences are MNHEY and SMNVEV (reference sequence). The CDR3 totals 15 residues. The V end lost 2 bases, the J end lost 0 bases, and 11 bases lay between the germline ends. The CDR3: CASSLRTESSYEQYF. The CDR3 nucleotides read TGTGCCAGCAGTTTAAGGACCGAAAGCTCCTACGAGCAGTACTTC.

This chain uses TRBV6-5 with TRBJ1-2, with D possibly matching TRBD1 (6 bases). This CDR3 region has 13 residues. V was pared by 6 bases and J by 4 bases, with 12 bases between. Looked up from germline, CDR1 is MNHEY and CDR2 is SVGAGI. The CDR3 loop reads CASSWDTTYGYTF. Here the CDR3 DNA reads TGTGCCAGCAGCTGGGACACCACCTATGGCTACACCTTC.

The chain carries TRBV19 and TRBJ1-3; D not resolved. V shed 4 bases and J shed 2 bases, with 18 bases lying between them. Germline V CDR1 and CDR2: LNHDA, SQIVND (reference sequence). The CDR3 consists of 17 residues. CDR3 nucleotide sequence: TGTGCCAGTAGTAATAAGCCTCGGGCGTCTCCTGGAAACACCATATATTTT. Encoded protein: CASSNKPRASPGNTIYF.

The chain joins TRBV27 to TRBJ1-5, with D possibly being TRBD1 (6 bases). V dropped 2 bases and J dropped 7 bases, with 12 bases sitting between them. The germline V gene has CDR1 MNHEY and CDR2 SMNVEV (reference sequence). The CDR3 is 14 amino acids. The CDR3: CASSLNRAGQPQHF. CDR3 in DNA: TGTGCCAGCAGTTTAAACAGGGCCGGGCAGCCCCAGCATTTT.

The chain combines TRBV4-1 with TRBJ2-5, with TRBD2 matching over 12 bases. CDR1 is MGHRA, CDR2 YSYEKL, per germline. V lost 3 bases, J lost 1 base, and 3 bases stayed unmatched. CDR3 size: 16 residues. CDR3: CASSQGTSGFQETQYF. Here the CDR3 DNA reads TGCGCCAGCAGCCAGGGGACTAGCGGGTTCCAAGAGACCCAGTACTTC.

The chain links TRBV10-3 to TRBJ2-5; the D call may be TRBD1 or TRBD2 (5 bases each). Germline V gives CDR1 ENHRY, CDR2 SYGVKD. V was clipped by 3 bases and J by 6 bases, with 11 bases between them. The CDR3 spans 13 residues. This CDR3 reads CAISDARGQTQYF. In nucleotides, the CDR3 is TGTGCCATCAGTGACGCGAGGGGACAGACCCAGTACTTC.

V is TRBV5-8 and J is TRBJ1-3; 11 nucleotides match TRBD1. CDR1 is SGHTS, CDR2 YDEGEE, per germline. The CDR3 is made up of 16 amino acids. V lost 4 bases and J lost 1; bases outside the gene matches: 4. The chain's CDR3 is CASSPGDRGSGNTIYF. In DNA form, the CDR3 reads TGTGCCAGCAGCCCCGGGGACAGGGGGTCTGGAAACACCATATATTTT.

The V and J genes are TRBV6-1 and TRBJ1-1; possibly TRBD1 for D (5 bases). Trimming stripped 8 bases from V and 1 base from J, with 14 bases between. Germline V gene sequence: CDR1 MNHNS, CDR2 SASEGT. The CDR3 consists of 14 residues. The DNA of the CDR3 is TGTGCCAGCGTTAGCCGAACAGGGAACACTGAAGCTTTCTTT. Its translation is CASVSRTGNTEAFF.

This chain connects TRBV30 to TRBJ1-3, with TRBD1 as a possible D gene (6 bases). CDR1 and CDR2 (germline): GTSNPN, SVGIG (reference sequence). There are 16 residues in the CDR3. The germline V and J ends were trimmed by 3 bases and 0 bases, with 15 bases remaining between them. CDR3 amino acids: CAWRKAGAISGNTIYF. The CDR3 nucleotides read TGTGCCTGGAGGAAGGCAGGGGCAATCTCTGGAAACACCATATATTTT.

The chain recombines TRBV18 with TRBJ2-5, with TRBD2 matching over 8 bases. J lost 5 bases, V lost 3 bases, and 5 bases had no gene match. Germline assignment: CDR1 KGHSH and CDR2 LQKENI. The CDR3 has 14 residues. DNA of the CDR3: TGTGCCAGCTCACCGGGACTAGGATACGAGACCCAGTACTTC. Amino acids: CASSPGLGYETQYF.

The rearrangement links TRBV11-2 to TRBJ1-5; 9 bases map to TRBD1. Looked up from germline, CDR1 is SGHAT and CDR2 is FQNNGV. The CDR3 is made up of 15 amino acids. J was trimmed by 7 bases and V by 4 bases; bases with no gene match: 8. CDR3 coding DNA: TGTGCCAGCAGCTCCCTAACCGGGACAGGGCAGCCCCAGCATTTT. Protein product: CASSSLTGTGQPQHF.

The chain links TRBV2 to TRBJ2-1; D gene unclear. The germline V and J ends were trimmed by 4 bases and 2 bases, with 12 bases remaining between them. From germline, CDR1 is SNHLY and CDR2 FYNNEI. This CDR3 contains 15 residues. The CDR3 sequence: CASSVEGFTYNEQFF. The CDR3 bases are TGTGCCAGCAGTGTCGAAGGGTTTACCTACAATGAGCAGTTCTTC.